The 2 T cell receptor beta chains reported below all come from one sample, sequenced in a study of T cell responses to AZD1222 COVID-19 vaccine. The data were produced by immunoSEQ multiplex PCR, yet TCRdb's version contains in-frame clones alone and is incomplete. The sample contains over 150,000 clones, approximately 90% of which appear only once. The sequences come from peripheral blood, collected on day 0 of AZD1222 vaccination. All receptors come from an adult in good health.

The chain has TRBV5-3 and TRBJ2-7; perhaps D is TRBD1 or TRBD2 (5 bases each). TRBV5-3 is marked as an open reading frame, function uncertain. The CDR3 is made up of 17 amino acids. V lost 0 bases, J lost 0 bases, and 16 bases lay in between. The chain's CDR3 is CARSLGVSGTPSYEQYF. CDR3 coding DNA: TGTGCCAGAAGCTTGGGGGTTTCAGGGACCCCCTCCTACGAGCAGTACTTC.

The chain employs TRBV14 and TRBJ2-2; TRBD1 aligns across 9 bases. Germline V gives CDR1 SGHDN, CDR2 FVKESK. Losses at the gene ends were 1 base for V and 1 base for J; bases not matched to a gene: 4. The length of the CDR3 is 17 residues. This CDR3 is CASSQGRGQGNTGELFF. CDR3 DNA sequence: TGTGCCAGCAGCCAAGGTCGGGGACAGGGGAACACCGGGGAGCTGTTTTTT.